The T cell receptor beta chain described here comes from a study of blood T cell repertoires in COVID-19. Whole-study context: Acute-phase and convalescent COVID-19 samples originated in the United States, Italy and Spain. The analysed material was cDNA or gDNA that came from T cells, B-cell-depleted T cells, or PBMCs.

Study processing details: By means of reference gene primer amplification, nucleated cell counts were estimated. Some clones are missing from TCRdb's copy, which holds only in-frame ones; the method was immunoSEQ multiplex PCR. D and trimming were read from the DNA, whereas the V and J calls and clone size are those reported in that table. Of some 150,000 clones detected, 75% to 90% appear once; the ten largest clones hold around 8%. Per germline, CDR1 SGHTA and CDR2 FQGNSA. Trimming took off 1 base at V and 5 bases at J, with 8 bases between the two ends. The CDR3 runs 13 residues. During active infection, Seattle patients enrolled and were then monitored through disease.

The receptor was isolated from a woman aged 60-75 years with COVID-19, enrolled during active disease. Material: peripheral blood. This chain connects TRBV7-2 to TRBJ2-5; D unresolved. CDR3 sequence (DNA): TGTGCCAGCAGCTTAGTTACCCAGGAGACCCAGTACTTC. Encoded protein: CASSLVTQETQYF.